The 22 T cell receptor beta chains in this list originate from one sample, sequenced in a study of cytomegalovirus exposure and HLA in healthy donors. 60 Vbeta and 13 Jbeta primers were used in PCR. Generated by immunoSEQ multiplex PCR, the TCRdb table keeps only in-frame clones and is missing some. The sample lists around 130,000 clones; roughly 79% were seen once. Sequencing was carried out using PBMCs. These receptors were taken from a woman aged 50 to 60 in good health and CMV-seronegative.

This clone showed up just once. This rearrangement joins TRBV5-1 to TRBJ1-2; D is unclear. The V gene lost 4 bases and the J gene lost 1 base, with 8 bases spanning the gap. Per germline, CDR1 SGHRS and CDR2 YFSETQ. The CDR3 consists of 13 residues. The CDR3 DNA is TGCGCCAGCAGCCAGCGGGTTAACTATGGCTACACCTTC. Translated: CASSQRVNYGYTF.

The chain carries TRBV5-4 and TRBJ1-1, with 8 nucleotides matching TRBD1. The ends lost 4 bases at V and 10 bases at J; junction bases unmatched: 15. This CDR3 is 15 amino acids long. CDR1 and CDR2 from the germline V gene are SGHNT and YYREEE (reference sequence). The CDR3 DNA follows: TGTGCCAGCAGCCCCCCGGGACAGGACGTCTCTGGAGCTTTCTTT. Protein sequence: CASSPPGQDVSGAFF.

The chain is built from TRBV5-6 and TRBJ2-3; TRBD2 aligns across 8 bases. This CDR3 comprises 17 residues. Trimming cost V 0 bases and J 3 bases; bases outside gene matches: 9. Germline values: CDR1 SGHDT, CDR2 YYEEEE. The DNA of the CDR3 is TGTGCCAGCAGCTTGGGGAGACTAGCGTTTAATACAGATACGCAGTATTTT. Its protein is CASSLGRLAFNTDTQYF.

The rearrangement uses TRBV6-6 and TRBJ2-7, with TRBD1 matching over 10 bases. The CDR3 has 16 amino acids. CDR1 MNHNY and CDR2 SVGAGI come from the germline V gene (reference sequence). The V and J ends lost 5 bases and 4 bases, in that order; junction bases with no gene match: 11. The CDR3 coding sequence is TGTGCCAGCAGTCATACGCCCGGGACAGGGGAGTACGAGCAGTACTTC. Protein product: CASSHTPGTGEYEQYF.

The rearrangement links TRBV6-5 to TRBJ1-2, with D perhaps TRBD1 (5 bases). The germline CDR1 and CDR2 sequences are MNHEY and SVGAGI. This CDR3 has 15 amino acids. V was shortened by 5 bases and J by 0 bases, with 13 bases between the two germline ends. The CDR3, as DNA: TGTGCCAGCAGTCCTACAGGTCAAGCTAACTATGGCTACACCTTC. Protein: CASSPTGQANYGYTF.

The V call is TRBV10-3, the J call TRBJ2-1; 13 bases match TRBD2. Trimming took 4 bases from V and 12 from J; bases not matched to a gene: 0. Germline loops: CDR1 ENHRY, CDR2 SYGVKD. This CDR3 is built from 12 residues. CDR3 in DNA: TGTGCCATCAGTGGGACTAGCGGGAGGCAGTTCTTC. This gives the protein CAISGTSGRQFF.

V gene TRBV6-1 combines with J gene TRBJ1-1; D uncertain. The length of the CDR3 is 13 residues. Looked up from germline, CDR1 is MNHNS and CDR2 is SASEGT. V gave up 6 bases and J gave up 3 bases, with 11 bases separating them. The CDR3 nucleotides are TGTGCCAGCAGGAGGGCTACTTACACTGAAGCTTTCTTT. Protein sequence: CASRRATYTEAFF.

J is TRBJ1-2 and V is TRBV4-1; D is undetermined. V was cut by 0 bases and J by 8 bases, with 10 bases left in between. The CDR3 consists of 13 residues. The germline gives CDR1 MGHRA, CDR2 YSYEKL. CDR3 residues: CASSQEGMGGYTF. CDR3 nucleotides: TGCGCCAGCAGCCAAGAGGGCATGGGCGGCTACACCTTC.

The chain carries TRBV6-1 and TRBJ1-2, with 11 nucleotides matching TRBD1. The CDR3 consists of 16 residues. V was clipped by 0 bases and J by 8 bases; unmatched bases: 8. Germline V gene sequence: CDR1 MNHNS, CDR2 SASEGT. The CDR3 DNA reads as TGTGCCAGCAGTGAAGCGAACTTGGACAGGGGGCCAGGCTACACCTTC. Protein: CASSEANLDRGPGYTF.

This clone occurred a few times. This chain connects TRBV10-1 to TRBJ1-6; unclear D gene. V was cut by 6 bases and J by 8 bases, with 17 bases left in between. This CDR3 is built from 15 residues. Germline V gene data show CDR1 as WNHNN and CDR2 as SYGVQD (reference sequence). CDR3 in amino acids: CASSDNPGEHSPLHF. CDR3 DNA: TGCGCCAGCAGCGATAACCCGGGAGAGCATTCACCCCTCCACTTT.

The V and J genes are TRBV25-1 and TRBJ2-2; possible D gene TRBD1, 5 bases. Trimming cost V 3 bases and J 0 bases, with 11 bases left between them. The germline V gene encodes CDR1 MGHDK and CDR2 SYGVNS. The CDR3 is 16 amino acids. The CDR3 sequence is CASSEFQGANTGELFF. The CDR3 DNA reads TGTGCCAGCAGTGAGTTCCAGGGCGCGAACACCGGGGAGCTGTTTTTT.

The V call is TRBV5-4, the J call TRBJ1-5; D might be TRBD1 (6 bases). The CDR3 contains 16 residues. The V gene's germline CDR1 is SGHNT and CDR2 YYREEE (reference sequence). Deletions cut 0 bases from V and 1 base from J, with 11 bases between. In DNA form, the CDR3 reads TGTGCCAGCAGCTTGGACGGGACATCAAGCAATCAGCCCCAGCATTTT. It is translated as CASSLDGTSSNQPQHF.

CDR3 region: CASSVGFSPTGGDTEAFF. CDR3 DNA: TGTGCCAGCAGCGTAGGTTTTTCACCGACAGGGGGTGACACTGAAGCTTTCTTT. V is TRBV9 and J is TRBJ1-1; 9 positions match TRBD1. J was trimmed by 3 bases and V by 0 bases; bases with no gene match: 12. Germline CDR1 is SGDLS and CDR2 is YYNGEE. This CDR3 comprises 18 residues.

This rearrangement joins TRBV29-1 to TRBJ1-4; D is possibly TRBD1 (6 bases). The CDR3 is made up of 14 amino acids. CDR1 is SQVTM, CDR2 ANQGSEA, per germline. The V gene lost 5 bases and the J gene lost 7 bases, with 17 bases spanning the gap. The CDR3 nucleotides read TGCAGCGTTCTCTTGGGGGGGGCAGGTGAAAAACTGTTTTTT. This codes for CSVLLGGAGEKLFF.

The chain employs TRBV28 and TRBJ2-1, with 8 nucleotides matching TRBD1. The CDR3 has 14 amino acids. Germline V gene data show CDR1 as MDHEN and CDR2 as SYDVKM. Trimming took 5 bases from V and 9 from J; bases not matched to a gene: 9. CDR3 residues: CASSVPTGAAEQFF. Written as DNA, the CDR3 is TGTGCCAGCAGTGTCCCGACAGGGGCTGCTGAGCAGTTCTTC.

V gene TRBV29-1 combines with J gene TRBJ2-5, with 7 positions matching TRBD2. With V trimmed by 6 bases and J by 2 bases, 15 bases remained unmatched. CDR1 and CDR2 from the germline V gene are SQVTM and ANQGSEA. The CDR3 totals 16 residues. DNA of the CDR3: TGCAGCGTCCCAACCGCCCGGCTAGCGGTACAAGAGACCCAGTACTTC. Translating it yields CSVPTARLAVQETQYF.

This clone was detected a few times. CDR3 bases: TGTGCCAGTAGTATAGGAACTGCTCGCGAGCAGTACTTC. Translated: CASSIGTAREQYF. The V and J genes are TRBV19 and TRBJ2-7; D not resolved. The V end lost 1 base, the J end lost 6 bases, and 10 bases lay between the germline ends. The germline V gene encodes CDR1 LNHDA and CDR2 SQIVND (reference sequence). CDR3 length equals 13 residues. Drawing the rest from reference TRBV19 and TRBJ2-7, the complete variable domain is DGGITQSPKYLFRKEGQNVTLSCEQNLNHDAMYWYRQDPGQGLRLIYYSQIVNDFQKGDIAEGYSVSREKKESFPLTVTSAQKNPTAFYLCASSIGTAREQYFGPGTRLTVT.

The rearrangement joins TRBV4-3 to TRBJ1-2, with D perhaps TRBD1 (5 bases). V shed 0 bases and J shed 2 bases, with 7 bases lying between them. The germline CDR1 and CDR2 sequences are LGHNA and YSLEER. The CDR3 extends over 14 amino acids. The CDR3 nucleotides read TGCGCCAGCAGCCAAGATAGGGGAAACTATGGCTACACCTTC. It translates to CASSQDRGNYGYTF.

The J gene is TRBJ2-7, the V gene TRBV11-3; TRBD1 matches at 7 bases. Germline CDR1 reads SGHNT; CDR2 reads YENEEA. V lost 4 bases, J lost 3 bases, and 3 bases stayed unmatched. This CDR3 spans 13 amino acids. CDR3 region: CASSSGTVYEQYV. The CDR3, as DNA: TGTGCCAGCAGCTCCGGGACAGTCTACGAGCAGTACGTC.

The J gene is TRBJ2-7, the V gene TRBV27, with D possibly being TRBD2 (6 bases). Germline V gives CDR1 MNHEY, CDR2 SMNVEV (reference sequence). The CDR3 contains 12 residues. Trimming took 8 bases from V and 7 from J, leaving 15 bases between them. In nucleotides, the CDR3 is TGTGCCAGCGGGAGGAGGGCCGGGGAGCAGTACTTC. This codes for CASGRRAGEQYF.

As to this clone: The junction departs from the called germline gene at one end, perhaps through a read error. The V call is TRBV7-2, the J call TRBJ2-7; weak D call: TRBD2 (6 bases). Per the germline V gene, CDR1 is SGHTA and CDR2 is FQGNSA. This CDR3 comprises 12 residues. The CDR3 here is CASSLDLAFPDF. The DNA for the CDR3 is TGTGCCAGCAGCTTAGATCTAGCGTTTCCCGACTTC. Supplemented by reference TRBV7-2 and TRBJ2-7, the full variable domain reads GAGVSQSPSNKVTEKGKDVELRCDPISGHTALYWYRQSLGQGLEFLIYFQGNSAPDKSGLPSDRFSAERTGGSVSTLTIQRTQQEDSAVYLCASSLDLAFPDFGPGTRLTVT.

The chain is built from TRBV19 and TRBJ2-6; no clear D gene. The CDR3 sequence is 14 residues long. The germline V gene encodes CDR1 LNHDA and CDR2 SQIVND (reference sequence). V was cut by 6 bases and J by 0 bases, with 6 bases left in between. The CDR3 loop is CASRRISGANVLTF. In DNA, the CDR3 is TGTGCCAGTAGGCGGATCTCTGGGGCCAACGTCCTGACTTTC.